The 20 T cell receptor beta chains given below trace back to one sample, sequenced in a study of T cell responses to AZD1222 COVID-19 vaccine. Here immunoSEQ multiplex PCR was the method, and the copy in TCRdb shows in-frame clones only, minus some. The data show 100,000 to 130,000 clones, 92% seen once. This material consisted of peripheral blood, taken 28 days after the second AZD1222 dose. The receptor set was obtained from an adult who received the AZD1222 COVID-19 vaccine.

The CDR3 here is CASSLATGLLEQYF. The CDR3 DNA is TGTGCCAGCAGCTTAGCGACGGGGTTACTCGAGCAGTACTTC. The rearrangement links TRBV7-9 to TRBJ2-7, with D maybe TRBD2 (5 bases). The CDR3 consists of 14 residues. CDR1 SEHNR and CDR2 FQNEAQ come from the germline V gene (reference sequence). The V end lost 0 bases, the J end lost 6 bases, and 12 bases lay between the germline ends.

V is TRBV27 and J is TRBJ1-1, with 11 bases fitting TRBD1. Germline CDR1 is MNHEY and CDR2 is SMNVEV (reference sequence). Trimming removed 5 bases from V and 11 bases from J; junction bases left unmatched: 7. The CDR3 is 13 amino acids. In DNA form, the CDR3 reads TGTGCCAGCAGTACAACCGGGACAGGGGGTGCTTTCTTT. Its translation: CASSTTGTGGAFF.

The chain recombines TRBV5-1 with TRBJ1-5, with 8 bases matching TRBD1. The CDR3 extends over 15 amino acids. After removal of 4 bases from V and 5 bases from J, the junction contained 8 bases not matched to a gene. Germline-derived CDR1 and CDR2 are SGHRS and YFSETQ. CDR3 nucleotide sequence: TGCGCCAGCAGCGTCGGACAGGGCGGGGATCAGCCCCAGCATTTT. It yields the protein CASSVGQGGDQPQHF. Using reference TRBV5-1 and TRBJ1-5 for the parts outside the CDR3, the full variable domain is KAGVTQTPRYLIKTRGQQVTLSCSPISGHRSVSWYQQTPGQGLQFLFEYFSETQRNKGNFPGRFSGRQFSNSRSEMNVSTLELGDSALYLCASSVGQGGDQPQHFGDGTRLSIL.

This rearrangement joins TRBV5-8 to TRBJ1-1; weak D call: TRBD1 (6 bases). Per germline, CDR1 SGHTS and CDR2 YDEGEE. This CDR3 spans 14 amino acids. The V gene lost 0 bases and the J gene lost 5 bases, with 11 bases spanning the gap. CDR3 bases: TGTGCCAGCAGCTTGGCACAGGGAGTGACTGAAGCTTTCTTT. Its protein is CASSLAQGVTEAFF.

J is TRBJ2-1 and V is TRBV7-9; the D gene is possibly TRBD2 (7 bases). Germline CDR1 and CDR2: SEHNR and FQNEAQ (reference sequence). The CDR3 is 15 amino acids. Trimming cost V 5 bases and J 4 bases, with 15 bases left between them. For the CDR3, the DNA is TGTGCCAGCAGCCCCCCCCGGGGGGCGTACAATGAGCAGTTCTTC. It specifies CASSPPRGAYNEQFF. Variable domain in full (rest from reference TRBV7-9 and TRBJ2-1): DTGVSQNPRHKITKRGQNVTFRCDPISEHNRLYWYRQTLGQGPEFLTYFQNEAQLEKSRLLSDRFSAERPKGSFSTLEIQRTEQGDSAMYLCASSPPRGAYNEQFFGPGTRLTVL.

The chain recombines TRBV4-2 with TRBJ1-1; the D is unclear. CDR1 is LGHNA and CDR2 is YNFKEQ in the germline V gene. The CDR3 spans 13 residues. Between the trimmed V and J ends, which lost 9 bases and 2 bases, there was a span of 13 bases. CDR3 loop: CASRPNINTEAFF. As DNA, the CDR3 is TGTGCCAGTCGTCCCAACATCAACACTGAAGCTTTCTTT.

This chain joins TRBV27 and TRBJ2-2; D gene ambiguous. The germline V gene encodes CDR1 MNHEY and CDR2 SMNVEV (reference sequence). The CDR3 runs to 12 residues. V lost 1 base and J lost 6, with 3 bases in between. DNA of the CDR3: TGTGCCAGCAGTTTATACCCCGGGGAGCTGTTTTTT. Translation gives CASSLYPGELFF.

The chain combines TRBV29-1 with TRBJ2-2; D assignment may be TRBD1 or TRBD2 (5 bases each). The germline V gene encodes CDR1 SQVTM and CDR2 ANQGSEA. Trimming stripped 1 base from V and 5 bases from J, with 14 bases between. The CDR3 length is 15 residues. Written as DNA, the CDR3 is TGCAGCGTTGAAGGAGGTGTTGGGGGAACCGGGGAGCTGTTTTTT. Protein: CSVEGGVGGTGELFF.

The V gene is TRBV6-6, the J gene TRBJ1-2; D ambiguous. The V gene lost 5 bases and the J gene lost 8 bases, with 15 bases spanning the gap. The CDR3 spans 13 residues. CDR1 MNHNY and CDR2 SVGAGI come from the germline V gene (reference sequence). The CDR3 DNA reads TGTGCCAGCAGTCTTGACGGATCTCAAGGCTACACCTTC. Protein: CASSLDGSQGYTF.

This sequence joins TRBV27 and TRBJ2-7, with 9 bases aligning to TRBD1. CDR3 size: 15 residues. With 5 bases clipped from V and 6 bases from J, the junction kept 11 bases outside the gene matches. Germline CDR1 reads MNHEY; CDR2 reads SMNVEV (reference sequence). The CDR3 coding sequence is TGTGCCAGCAGTCGCCCGGGACAGGGACGTGTCGAGCAGTACTTC. It codes for CASSRPGQGRVEQYF.

The gene calls are TRBV3-1 (or the pseudogene TRBV3-2) and TRBJ2-7; 7 nucleotides line up with TRBD2. CDR1 and CDR2 from the germline V gene are LGHDT and YNNKEL (reference sequence). V lost 1 base, J lost 5 bases, and 8 bases stayed unmatched. The CDR3 is made up of 15 amino acids. CDR3 DNA sequence: TGTGCCAGCAGCCAAGGTGCGGGGGTCCTCCACGAGCAGTACTTC. Residues: CASSQGAGVLHEQYF.

The V gene is TRBV19, the J gene TRBJ1-1; D gene uncertain. Germline values: CDR1 LNHDA, CDR2 SQIVND (reference sequence). V shed 5 bases and J shed 5 bases, with 12 bases lying between them. The CDR3 covers 13 residues. As DNA, the CDR3 is TGTGCCAGTAGTGAGACAAGGGCGACTGAAGCTTTCTTT. Translation gives CASSETRATEAFF.

The rearrangement links TRBV29-1 to TRBJ2-2; D is perhaps TRBD1 (5 bases). V was cut by 5 bases and J by 2 bases, with 12 bases left in between. The CDR3 totals 14 residues. In germline, CDR1 is SQVTM, CDR2 ANQGSEA. CDR3 sequence: CSVTGRANTGELFF. Here the CDR3 DNA reads TGCAGCGTTACGGGCAGGGCAAACACCGGGGAGCTGTTTTTT.

The chain joins TRBV7-9 to TRBJ1-5; D unresolved. The V end was cut by 4 bases, the J end by 0 bases, with 4 bases between. Germline-derived CDR1 and CDR2 are SEHNR and FQNEAQ (reference sequence). The CDR3 runs to 13 residues. CDR3 DNA: TGTGCCAGCAGCTGGGATAGCAATCAGCCCCAGCATTTT. This sequence encodes CASSWDSNQPQHF.

This clone was observed a handful of times. The chain carries TRBV4-3 and TRBJ2-7, with D tentatively TRBD1 (5 bases). This CDR3 is built from 13 residues. Per germline, CDR1 LGHNA and CDR2 YSLEER. V was clipped by 0 bases and J by 9 bases, with 12 bases between them. The CDR3 spells CASSQDGETGQYF. The CDR3 coding sequence is TGCGCCAGCAGCCAAGATGGGGAAACAGGGCAGTACTTC.

This rearrangement joins TRBV19 to TRBJ1-4, with a tentative D call TRBD1 (6 bases). CDR1 is LNHDA, CDR2 SQIVND, per germline (reference sequence). Trimming removed 4 bases at V and 5 bases at J, with 14 bases between. The CDR3 contains 15 residues. For the CDR3, the DNA is TGTGCCAGTAGTACCCCGGGGGGGCAGAATGAAAAACTGTTTTTT. Protein sequence: CASSTPGGQNEKLFF.

This chain links TRBV5-4 with TRBJ1-6; TRBD1 is a possible D gene (6 bases). V shed 0 bases and J shed 6 bases, with 10 bases lying between them. This CDR3 spans 15 amino acids. CDR1 SGHNT and CDR2 YYREEE come from the germline V gene (reference sequence). CDR3 loop: CASSLGTALNSPLHF. CDR3 nucleotide sequence: TGTGCCAGCAGCTTGGGGACAGCACTTAATTCACCCCTCCACTTT.

As concerns this clone: Other nucleotide sequences in the sample specify the same CDR3. The rearrangement uses TRBV7-9 and TRBJ2-1; 7 positions agree with TRBD2. V dropped 5 bases and J dropped 0; count of bases not matched to a gene: 4. Germline CDR1 reads SEHNR; CDR2 reads FQNEAQ (reference sequence). The CDR3 is 15 residues long. The CDR3 DNA follows: TGTGCCAGCAGCCCCGGGAGGAGCTCCTACAATGAGCAGTTCTTC. It specifies CASSPGRSSYNEQFF.

The chain links TRBV5-4 to TRBJ2-3; TRBD1 aligns across 9 bases. Germline values: CDR1 SGHNT, CDR2 YYREEE (reference sequence). V shed 4 bases and J 4 bases; nucleotides not matched to a gene: 7. The CDR3 length is 15 residues. The CDR3 loop reads CASSGGTGYADTQYF. CDR3 bases: TGTGCCAGCAGCGGAGGGACAGGGTATGCAGATACGCAGTATTTT. The full variable domain, its missing parts supplied by reference TRBV5-4 and TRBJ2-3, is ETGVTQSPTHLIKTRGQQVTLRCSSQSGHNTVSWYQQALGQGPQFIFQYYREEENGRGNFPPRFSGLQFPNYSSELNVNALELDDSALYLCASSGGTGYADTQYFGPGTRLTVL.

The chain carries TRBV5-1 and TRBJ1-1; D not resolved. Between the trimmed V and J ends, which lost 2 bases and 0 bases, there was a span of 8 bases. This CDR3 comprises 14 residues. Germline CDR1 reads SGHRS; CDR2 reads YFSETQ. The CDR3 DNA reads TGCGCCAGCAGCTTTGGCAACATGAACACTGAAGCTTTCTTT. Its translation is CASSFGNMNTEAFF.